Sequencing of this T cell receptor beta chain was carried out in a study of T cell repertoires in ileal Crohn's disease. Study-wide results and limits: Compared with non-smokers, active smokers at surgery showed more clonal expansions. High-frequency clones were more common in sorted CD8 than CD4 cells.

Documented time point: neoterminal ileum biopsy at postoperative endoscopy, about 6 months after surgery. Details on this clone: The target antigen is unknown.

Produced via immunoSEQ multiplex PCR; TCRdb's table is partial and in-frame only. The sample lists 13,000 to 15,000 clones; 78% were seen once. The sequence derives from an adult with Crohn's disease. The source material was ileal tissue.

The chain's CDR3 is CASSLTGDQPQHF. The CDR3 DNA sequence: TGTGCCAGCAGTTTGACAGGGGATCAGCCCCAGCATTTT. This chain uses TRBV6-1 with TRBJ1-5; 8 nucleotides align to TRBD1. The ends lost 5 bases at V and 5 bases at J; junction bases unmatched: 2. The V gene's germline CDR1 is MNHNS and CDR2 SASEGT. CDR3 length equals 13 residues.